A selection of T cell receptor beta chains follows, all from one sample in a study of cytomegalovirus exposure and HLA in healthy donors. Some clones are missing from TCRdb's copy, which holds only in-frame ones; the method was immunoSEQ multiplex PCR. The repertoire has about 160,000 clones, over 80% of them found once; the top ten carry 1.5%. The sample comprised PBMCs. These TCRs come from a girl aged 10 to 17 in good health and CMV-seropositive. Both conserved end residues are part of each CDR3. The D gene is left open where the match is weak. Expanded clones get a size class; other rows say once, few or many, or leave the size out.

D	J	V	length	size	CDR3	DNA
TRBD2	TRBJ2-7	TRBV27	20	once	CASSSSRGLLWTSGSYEQYF	TGTGCCAGCAGTTCTAGCAGGGGGCTCCTCTGGACTAGCGGATCCTACGAGCAGTACTTC
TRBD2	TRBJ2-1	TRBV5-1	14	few	CASSDSGGYNEQFF	TGCGCCAGCAGTGATAGCGGGGGATACAATGAGCAGTTCTTC
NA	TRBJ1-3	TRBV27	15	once	CASSLDGNSGNTIYF	TGTGCCAGCAGTTTAGACGGGAACTCTGGAAACACCATATATTTT
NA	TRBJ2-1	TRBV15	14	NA	CATSRTSADNEQFF	TGTGCCACCAGCAGGACTAGTGCCGACAATGAGCAGTTCTTC
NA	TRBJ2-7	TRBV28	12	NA	CASSFRGTVQYF	TGTGCCAGCAGTTTCAGGGGAACGGTGCAGTACTTC
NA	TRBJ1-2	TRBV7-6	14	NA	CASSLGAGADGYTF	TGTGCCAGCAGCTTAGGCGCGGGGGCGGATGGCTACACCTTC
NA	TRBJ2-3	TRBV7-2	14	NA	CASSLVERQDTQYF	TGTGCCAGCAGCTTGGTGGAGCGCCAAGATACGCAGTATTTT
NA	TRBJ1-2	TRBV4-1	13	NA	CASSRSQSRGYTF	TGCGCCAGCAGCAGAAGTCAGTCCCGCGGCTACACCTTC
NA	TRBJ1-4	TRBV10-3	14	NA	CAISGDRLNEKLFF	TGTGCCATCAGTGGTGACAGACTTAATGAAAAACTGTTTTTT
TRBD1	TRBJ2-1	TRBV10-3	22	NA	CAISDLDREPPFGASSYNEQFF	TGTGCCATCAGTGATCTGGACAGGGAGCCCCCATTCGGAGCCTCATCATACAATGAGCAGTTCTTC
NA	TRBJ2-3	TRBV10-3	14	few	CAISELAEPDTQYF	TGTGCCATCAGCGAACTAGCTGAACCAGATACGCAGTATTTT
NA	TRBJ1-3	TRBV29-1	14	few	CSTDRRSSGNTIYF	TGCAGTACAGACAGGCGTAGCTCTGGAAACACCATATATTTT
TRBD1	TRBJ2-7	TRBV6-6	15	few	CASRTIRQGNYEQYF	TGTGCCAGCAGGACGATTAGACAGGGAAACTACGAGCAGTACTTC
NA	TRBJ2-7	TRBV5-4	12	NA	CASSSASYEQYF	TGTGCCAGCAGCTCGGCTAGCTACGAGCAGTACTTC
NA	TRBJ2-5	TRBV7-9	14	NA	CASSSTVSQETQYF	TGTGCCAGCAGCTCGACTGTCAGTCAAGAGACCCAGTACTTC
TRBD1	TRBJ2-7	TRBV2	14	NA	CASSALDRVGEQYF	TGTGCCAGCAGTGCCCTGGACAGGGTTGGGGAGCAGTACTTC
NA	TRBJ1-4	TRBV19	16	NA	CASSTRQGRTNEKLFF	TGTGCCAGTAGTACGCGCCAAGGGAGGACTAATGAAAAACTGTTTTTT
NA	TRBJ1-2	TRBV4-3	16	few	CASSQDRGDRNYGYTF	TGCGCCAGCAGCCAAGATCGGGGAGACAGGAACTATGGCTACACCTTC
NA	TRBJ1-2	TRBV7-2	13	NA	CASSYRANYGYTF	TGTGCCAGCAGCTACAGGGCTAACTATGGCTACACCTTC
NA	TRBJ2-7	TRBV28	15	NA	CASSLTRGGRNEQYF	TGTGCCAGCAGTTTGACCCGTGGGGGCCGGAACGAGCAGTACTTC
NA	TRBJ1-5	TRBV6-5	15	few	CASSYTSRGNQPQHF	TGTGCCAGCAGTTACACGTCGAGGGGCAATCAGCCCCAGCATTTT
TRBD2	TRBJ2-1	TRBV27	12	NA	CASSLGTSRQFF	TGTGCCAGCAGTTTAGGGACTAGCAGGCAGTTCTTC
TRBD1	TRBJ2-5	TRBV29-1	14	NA	CSVPSTGGPETQYF	TGCAGCGTTCCCTCGACAGGGGGTCCCGAGACCCAGTACTTC
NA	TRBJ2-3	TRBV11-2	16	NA	CASSSLRRESTDTQYF	TGTGCCAGCAGCTCGCTCCGGCGGGAATCCACAGATACGCAGTATTTT
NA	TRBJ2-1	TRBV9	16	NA	CASSVGQPTGIGEQFF	TGTGCCAGCAGCGTAGGCCAACCTACAGGGATCGGTGAGCAGTTCTTC
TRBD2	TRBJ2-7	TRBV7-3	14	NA	CASSFGTSGNEQYF	TGTGCCAGCAGCTTTGGGACTAGCGGTAACGAGCAGTACTTC
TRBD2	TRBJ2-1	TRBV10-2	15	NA	CASSEGGGAYNEQFF	TGCGCCAGCAGTGAGGGTGGGGGGGCCTACAATGAGCAGTTCTTC
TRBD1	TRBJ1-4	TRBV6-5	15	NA	CASSVQGVTNEKLFF	TGTGCCAGCAGTGTCCAGGGGGTAACTAATGAAAAACTGTTTTTT
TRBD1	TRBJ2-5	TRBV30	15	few	CACDLGTGGQETQYF	TGTGCCTGCGATTTAGGGACAGGGGGCCAAGAGACCCAGTACTTC
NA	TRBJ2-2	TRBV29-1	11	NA	CSAGQPGELFF	TGCAGCGCTGGACAGCCCGGGGAGCTGTTTTTT
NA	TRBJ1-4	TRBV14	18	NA	CASSQAYGKTGANEKLFF	TGTGCCAGCAGCCAAGCCTACGGAAAGACAGGCGCTAATGAAAAACTGTTTTTT
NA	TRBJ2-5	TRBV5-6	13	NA	CASSFAGKGTQYF	TGTGCCAGCAGCTTTGCGGGAAAGGGGACCCAGTACTTC
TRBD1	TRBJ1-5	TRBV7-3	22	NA	CASSLTKRPGTGGKGSNQPQHF	TGTGCCAGCAGCTTAACGAAGAGGCCCGGGACAGGGGGAAAGGGTTCCAATCAGCCCCAGCATTTT
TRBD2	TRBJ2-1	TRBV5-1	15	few	CASSPTSGGRDEQFF	TGCGCCAGCAGCCCGACTAGCGGGGGGCGAGATGAGCAGTTCTTC
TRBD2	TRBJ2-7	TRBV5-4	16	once	CASSWLIAGSSYEQYF	TGTGCCAGCAGCTGGCTCATAGCGGGTAGCTCCTACGAGCAGTACTTC
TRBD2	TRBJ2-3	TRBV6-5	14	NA	CASAPSGRPDTQYF	TGTGCCAGCGCCCCTAGCGGGAGGCCAGATACGCAGTATTTT
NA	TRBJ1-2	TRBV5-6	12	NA	CASSLYQNGYTF	TGTGCCAGCAGCTTGTACCAGAATGGCTACACCTTC
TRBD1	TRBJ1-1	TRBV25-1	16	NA	CASSPQPGQGNTEAFF	TGTGCCAGCAGTCCCCAACCGGGACAGGGGAACACTGAAGCTTTCTTT
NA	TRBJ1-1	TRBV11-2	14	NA	CASGLAGMNTEAFF	TGTGCCAGCGGATTGGCAGGGATGAACACTGAAGCTTTCTTT
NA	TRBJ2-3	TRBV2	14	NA	CASRGAGPPDTQYF	TGTGCCAGCCGAGGCGCGGGGCCTCCAGATACGCAGTATTTT
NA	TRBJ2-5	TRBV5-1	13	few	CASSLGQQETQYF	TGCGCCAGCAGCTTGGGACAGCAAGAGACCCAGTACTTC
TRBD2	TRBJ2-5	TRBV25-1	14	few	CASSGGGFQETQYF	TGTGCCAGCAGTGGGGGGGGTTTCCAAGAGACCCAGTACTTC
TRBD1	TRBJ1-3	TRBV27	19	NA	CASREGTGGGVGAGNTIYF	TGTGCCAGCAGGGAGGGGACAGGGGGCGGCGTAGGGGCTGGAAACACCATATATTTT
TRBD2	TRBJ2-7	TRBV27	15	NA	CASSWTSGTLREQYF	TGTGCCAGTTCCTGGACTAGCGGGACACTTAGGGAGCAGTACTTC
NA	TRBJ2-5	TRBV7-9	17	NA	CASSLVGRQASQETQYF	TGTGCCAGCAGCTTAGTAGGCCGACAGGCCTCCCAAGAGACCCAGTACTTC
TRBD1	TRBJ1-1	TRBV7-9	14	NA	CASSWDRRGTEAFF	TGTGCCAGCAGCTGGGACAGGAGGGGCACTGAAGCTTTCTTT
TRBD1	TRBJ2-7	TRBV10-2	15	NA	CASSDYPGQDLEQYF	TGCGCCAGCAGTGATTATCCCGGACAGGACCTTGAGCAGTACTTC
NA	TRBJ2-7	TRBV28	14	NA	CASNSLVFAYEQYF	TGTGCCAGCAATAGCCTAGTTTTTGCCTACGAGCAGTACTTC